These 21 T cell receptor beta chains were all obtained from the same sample, sequenced in a study of cytomegalovirus exposure and HLA in healthy donors. The PCR made use of 60 Vbeta and 13 Jbeta primers. Repertoires were generated with immunoSEQ multiplex PCR, while TCRdb's copy carries only in-frame clones and drops some. This repertoire includes just over 50,000 clones. Sequencing was done on a sample of PBMCs. Source of these receptors: a woman in her sixties or seventies in good health and CMV-seropositive.

The chain links TRBV11-3 to TRBJ1-1; D unresolved. This CDR3 comprises 14 residues. Between the trimmed V and J ends, which lost 0 bases and 4 bases, there was a span of 9 bases. Germline-derived CDR1 and CDR2 are SGHNT and YENEEA. CDR3 protein: CASSLDPQVTEAFF. In DNA, the CDR3 is TGTGCCAGCAGCTTAGATCCCCAGGTCACTGAAGCTTTCTTT.

This rearrangement joins TRBV5-4 to TRBJ2-3; 7 positions match TRBD2. Germline-derived CDR1 and CDR2 are SGHNT and YYREEE (reference sequence). This CDR3 comprises 15 residues. The V gene end was trimmed by 0 bases and the J gene end by 3 bases; junction bases not matched to a gene: 4. The CDR3 loop is CASSLAGGGTDTQYF. The DNA of the CDR3 is TGTGCCAGCAGCTTGGCCGGCGGGGGAACAGATACGCAGTATTTT.

The rearrangement joins TRBV5-1 to TRBJ2-1, with 11 bases matching TRBD2. Unmatched junction bases numbered 7, after V lost 7 bases and J lost 7 bases. Germline loops: CDR1 SGHRS, CDR2 YFSETQ. This CDR3 comprises 14 residues. CDR3 region: CASGSGGAFNEQFF. The CDR3 DNA sequence: TGCGCCAGCGGTAGCGGGGGGGCCTTTAATGAGCAGTTCTTC.

This rearrangement joins TRBV10-3 to TRBJ1-4; 7 bases match TRBD1. The CDR3 length is 13 residues. Germline CDR1 and CDR2: ENHRY and SYGVKD. The V segment lost 6 bases and the J segment 5 bases; nucleotides outside the gene matches: 3. The CDR3 loop reads CAIRPGQNEKLFF. The CDR3 region has the DNA TGTGCCATCAGGCCGGGACAGAATGAAAAACTGTTTTTT.

The chain recombines TRBV6-5 with TRBJ2-2; D remains unclear. The CDR3 runs 14 residues. The V and J ends lost 7 bases and 6 bases respectively, with 15 bases between them. CDR1 MNHEY and CDR2 SVGAGI come from the germline V gene. The CDR3 is CASTSSSGPGELFF. The CDR3 DNA sequence: TGTGCCAGCACTTCATCGAGTGGGCCCGGGGAGCTGTTTTTT.

The chain employs TRBV5-1 and TRBJ2-5; D is unclear. The length of the CDR3 is 14 residues. Germline CDR1 SGHRS, CDR2 YFSETQ. V lost 4 bases and J lost 1, with 11 bases in between. The CDR3 here is CASSQDGSQETQYF. The CDR3 nucleotides are TGCGCCAGCAGCCAGGATGGCAGCCAAGAGACCCAGTACTTC.

J is TRBJ1-1 and V is TRBV19; D uncertain. Germline loops: CDR1 LNHDA, CDR2 SQIVND (reference sequence). V lost 1 base, J lost 1 base, and 7 bases lay in between. CDR3 size: 14 residues. The CDR3 bases are TGTGCCAGTAGTATAGGTCAGCGGAACACTGAAGCTTTCTTT. This sequence encodes CASSIGQRNTEAFF.

Concerning this clone itself: Mismatch with germline at one junction end may stem from a read error. This chain connects TRBV6-6 to TRBJ2-5; possibly TRBD2 for D (5 bases). CDR1 MNHNY and CDR2 SVGAGI come from the germline V gene (reference sequence). CDR3 length equals 14 residues. The DNA for the CDR3 is TGTGCCAGCAGTCGATCCGGGAACCAAGAGAACCAGTACTTC. Protein product: CASSRSGNQENQYF.

As DNA, the CDR3 is TGTGCCAGTAGTTCCAACCCCGGGACCGGGGGGTCCGAGCAGTACTTC. Translated, it gives CASSSNPGTGGSEQYF. The chain employs TRBV19 and TRBJ2-7; 7 bases align to TRBD2. Germline trimming cut 5 bases from V and 6 bases from J; bases unmatched to any gene: 16. Per germline, CDR1 LNHDA and CDR2 SQIVND (reference sequence). The CDR3 contains 16 residues. The full variable domain, completed using reference TRBV19 and TRBJ2-7, is DGGITQSPKYLFRKEGQNVTLSCEQNLNHDAMYWYRQDPGQGLRLIYYSQIVNDFQKGDIAEGYSVSREKKESFPLTVTSAQKNPTAFYLCASSSNPGTGGSEQYFGPGTRLTVT.

The chain carries TRBV19 and TRBJ2-2, with TRBD2 as a possible D gene (7 bases). Germline V gene lookup returns CDR1 LNHDA and CDR2 SQIVND (reference sequence). V lost 3 bases, J lost 5 bases, and 16 bases lay in between. The CDR3 contains 16 residues. Written as DNA, the CDR3 is TGTGCCAGTAGTATCGTGAGGGGGGGTGGAACCGGGGAGCTGTTTTTT. Residues: CASSIVRGGGTGELFF. The whole variable domain, remainder taken from reference TRBV19 and TRBJ2-2, is DGGITQSPKYLFRKEGQNVTLSCEQNLNHDAMYWYRQDPGQGLRLIYYSQIVNDFQKGDIAEGYSVSREKKESFPLTVTSAQKNPTAFYLCASSIVRGGGTGELFFGEGSRLTVL.

The chain joins TRBV5-1 to TRBJ2-5, with D tentatively TRBD1 (6 bases). V was clipped by 3 bases and J by 2 bases, with 8 bases between them. The CDR3 sequence is 13 residues long. Per germline, CDR1 SGHRS and CDR2 YFSETQ. The CDR3 DNA reads as TGCGCCAGCAGCTCGGGACAACAAGAGACCCAGTACTTC. As protein: CASSSGQQETQYF. Looking up the rest from reference TRBV5-1 and TRBJ2-5 gives the full variable domain: KAGVTQTPRYLIKTRGQQVTLSCSPISGHRSVSWYQQTPGQGLQFLFEYFSETQRNKGNFPGRFSGRQFSNSRSEMNVSTLELGDSALYLCASSSGQQETQYFGPGTRLLVL.

The chain joins TRBV6-5 to TRBJ1-2; D is possibly TRBD1 (6 bases). The CDR3 extends over 13 amino acids. V lost 6 bases to trimming and J lost 3 bases, with 11 bases between them. Germline assignment: CDR1 MNHEY and CDR2 SVGAGI. The CDR3 nucleotides are TGTGCCAGCAGCCTAACAGGGTACTATGGCTACACCTTC. This encodes CASSLTGYYGYTF.

The chain recombines TRBV18 with TRBJ2-7, with TRBD2 matching 7 bases. CDR3 length equals 13 residues. The ends lost 7 bases at V and 6 bases at J; junction bases unmatched: 9. CDR1 and CDR2 from the germline V gene are KGHSH and LQKENI. This chain's CDR3 is CASLSGGGREQYF. CDR3 DNA: TGTGCCAGCTTGTCGGGGGGAGGTCGCGAGCAGTACTTC.

The rearrangement uses TRBV18 and TRBJ2-2; weak D call: TRBD2 (5 bases). The germline V gene has CDR1 KGHSH and CDR2 LQKENI. The CDR3 length is 16 residues. Trimming removed 0 bases from V and 0 bases from J, with 8 bases in between. For the CDR3, the DNA is TGTGCCAGCTCACCACCCCCAGCGGCGAACACCGGGGAGCTGTTTTTT. Residues: CASSPPPAANTGELFF.

The chain carries TRBV27 and TRBJ1-2; 8 bases fit TRBD1. The CDR3 has 16 residues. CDR1 is MNHEY, CDR2 SMNVEV, per germline (reference sequence). V shed 4 bases and J 2 bases; nucleotides not matched to a gene: 9. The CDR3 bases are TGTGCCAGCAGTTCCTCGACAGGGGAAGTGAACTATGGCTACACCTTC. Encoded protein: CASSSSTGEVNYGYTF.

V is TRBV14 and J is TRBJ1-2, with D tentatively TRBD1 (6 bases). There are 14 residues in the CDR3. Trimming took 1 base from V and 4 from J, leaving 10 bases between them. Per the germline V gene, CDR1 is SGHDN and CDR2 is FVKESK. CDR3: CASSQADRFYGYTF. The CDR3 DNA follows: TGTGCCAGCAGCCAAGCGGACAGATTCTATGGCTACACCTTC.

The chain joins TRBV12-5 to TRBJ2-3; weak D call: TRBD1 (6 bases). The germline V and J ends were trimmed by 2 bases and 1 base, with 7 bases remaining between them. This CDR3 comprises 14 residues. CDR1 is LGHNT, CDR2 FRNRAP, per germline. The CDR3 DNA sequence: TGTGCTAGTGGTTTGTCAGGGGGCACAGATACGCAGTATTTT. It specifies CASGLSGGTDTQYF.

This rearrangement joins TRBV5-4 to TRBJ2-5; 8 bases are shared with TRBD1. Germline V lookup: CDR1 SGHNT, CDR2 YYREEE (reference sequence). The trim removed 4 bases at V and 6 bases at J, leaving 8 bases unmatched. The CDR3 runs to 14 residues. Here the CDR3 reads CASSGGQGGKTQYF. The CDR3 nucleotides are TGTGCCAGCAGCGGTGGACAGGGAGGAAAGACCCAGTACTTC.

The chain uses TRBV19 and TRBJ2-2, with 8 positions matching TRBD2. The CDR3 has 18 amino acids. From germline, CDR1 is LNHDA and CDR2 SQIVND (reference sequence). V lost 1 base to trimming and J lost 7 bases; unmatched junction nucleotides: 14. CDR3 sequence reads: CASSIGFLRGLAGGELFF. The CDR3 DNA follows: TGTGCCAGTAGTATAGGGTTTCTGAGAGGACTAGCAGGCGGGGAGCTGTTTTTT.

The chain recombines TRBV18 with TRBJ2-5, with D maybe TRBD2 (6 bases). Between the trimmed V and J ends, which lost 3 bases and 1 base, there was a span of 15 bases. Germline V CDR1 and CDR2: KGHSH, LQKENI. This CDR3 is 16 amino acids long. CDR3 protein: CASSPRGNAAQETQYF. The CDR3 region has the DNA TGTGCCAGCTCACCTCGGGGGAATGCAGCCCAAGAGACCCAGTACTTC. Supplemented by reference TRBV18 and TRBJ2-5, the full variable domain reads NAGVMQNPRHLVRRRGQEARLRCSPMKGHSHVYWYRQLPEEGLKFMVYLQKENIIDESGMPKERFSAEFPKEGPSILRIQQVVRGDSAAYFCASSPRGNAAQETQYFGPGTRLLVL.

The chain is built from TRBV5-4 and TRBJ2-5; 9 nucleotides line up with TRBD1. There are 14 residues in the CDR3. Germline V gives CDR1 SGHNT, CDR2 YYREEE (reference sequence). The trim removed 5 bases at V and 4 bases at J, leaving 6 bases unmatched. The CDR3 sequence: CASSFDRGVETQYF. CDR3 DNA sequence: TGTGCCAGCAGTTTCGACAGGGGGGTAGAGACCCAGTACTTC.